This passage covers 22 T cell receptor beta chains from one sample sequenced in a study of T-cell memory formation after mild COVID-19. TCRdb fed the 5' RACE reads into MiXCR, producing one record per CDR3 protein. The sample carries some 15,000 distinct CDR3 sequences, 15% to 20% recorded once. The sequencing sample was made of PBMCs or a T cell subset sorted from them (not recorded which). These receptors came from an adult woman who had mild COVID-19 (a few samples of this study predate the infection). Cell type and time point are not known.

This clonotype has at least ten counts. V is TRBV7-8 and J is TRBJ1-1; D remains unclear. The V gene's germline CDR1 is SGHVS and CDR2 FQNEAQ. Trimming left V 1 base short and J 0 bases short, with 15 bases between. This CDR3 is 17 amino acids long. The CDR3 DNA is TGTGCCAGCAGCTTAGTAGGCGCATACACTTTGAACACTGAAGCTTTCTTT. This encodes CASSLVGAYTLNTEAFF.

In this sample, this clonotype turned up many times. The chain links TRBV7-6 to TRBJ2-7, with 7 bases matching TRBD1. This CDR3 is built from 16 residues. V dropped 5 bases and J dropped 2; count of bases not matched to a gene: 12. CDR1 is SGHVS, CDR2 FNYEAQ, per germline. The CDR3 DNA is TGTGCCAGCAGCGCCCGACAGGGAAAGGATACCTACGAGCAGTACTTC. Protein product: CASSARQGKDTYEQYF.

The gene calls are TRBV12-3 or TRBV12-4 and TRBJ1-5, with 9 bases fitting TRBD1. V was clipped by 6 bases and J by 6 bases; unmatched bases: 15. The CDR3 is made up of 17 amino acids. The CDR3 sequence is CASSLGPGQGYSQPQHF. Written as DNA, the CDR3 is TGTGCCAGCAGCCTGGGTCCGGGACAGGGTTACAGTCAGCCCCAGCATTTT.

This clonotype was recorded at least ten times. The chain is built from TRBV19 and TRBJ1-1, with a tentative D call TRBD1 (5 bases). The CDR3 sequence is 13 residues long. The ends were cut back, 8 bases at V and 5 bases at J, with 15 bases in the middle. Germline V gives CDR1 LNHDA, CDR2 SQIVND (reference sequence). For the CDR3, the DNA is TGTGCCAGTTTCGACAGACTTTTGACTGAAGCTTTCTTT. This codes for CASFDRLLTEAFF. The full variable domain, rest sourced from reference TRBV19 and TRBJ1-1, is DGGITQSPKYLFRKEGQNVTLSCEQNLNHDAMYWYRQDPGQGLRLIYYSQIVNDFQKGDIAEGYSVSREKKESFPLTVTSAQKNPTAFYLCASFDRLLTEAFFGQGTRLTVV.

Written as DNA, the CDR3 is TGTGCCAGCAGACGCTCGGTGCCGAGCGGGGGGGTGTTCTTC. Translating gives CASRRSVPSGGVFF. This rearrangement joins TRBV7-2 to TRBJ2-1; 10 nucleotides agree with TRBD2. Germline V gene lookup returns CDR1 SGHTA and CDR2 FQGNSA. The CDR3 covers 14 residues. Unmatched junction bases numbered 14, after V lost 6 bases and J lost 15 bases.

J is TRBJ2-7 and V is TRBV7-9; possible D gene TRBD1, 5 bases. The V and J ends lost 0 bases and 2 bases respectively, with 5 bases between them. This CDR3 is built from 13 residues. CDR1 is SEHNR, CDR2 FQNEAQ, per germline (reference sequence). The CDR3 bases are TGTGCCAGCAGCTTAGCAGGGGCCTACGAGCAGTACTTC. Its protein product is CASSLAGAYEQYF.

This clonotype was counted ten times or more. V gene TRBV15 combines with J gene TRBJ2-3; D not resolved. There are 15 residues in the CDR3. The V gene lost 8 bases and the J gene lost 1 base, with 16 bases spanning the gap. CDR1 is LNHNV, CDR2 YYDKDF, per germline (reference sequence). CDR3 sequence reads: CATVGREVGTDTQYF. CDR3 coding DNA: TGTGCCACCGTGGGCCGAGAGGTGGGCACAGATACGCAGTATTTT.

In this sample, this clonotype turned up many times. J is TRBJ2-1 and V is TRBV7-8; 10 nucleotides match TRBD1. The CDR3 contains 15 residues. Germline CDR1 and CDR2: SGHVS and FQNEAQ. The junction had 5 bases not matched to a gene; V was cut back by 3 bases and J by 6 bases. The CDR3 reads CASSFFRDRGNEQFF. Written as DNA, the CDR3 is TGTGCCAGCAGCTTCTTCCGGGACAGGGGCAATGAGCAGTTCTTC.

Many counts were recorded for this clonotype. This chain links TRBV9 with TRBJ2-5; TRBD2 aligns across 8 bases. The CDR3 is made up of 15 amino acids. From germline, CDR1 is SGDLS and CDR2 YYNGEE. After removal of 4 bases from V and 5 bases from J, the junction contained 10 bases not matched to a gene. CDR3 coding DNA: TGTGCCAGCAGCACTAGCGGAGGAGGTGGGGAGACCCAGTACTTC. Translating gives CASSTSGGGGETQYF.

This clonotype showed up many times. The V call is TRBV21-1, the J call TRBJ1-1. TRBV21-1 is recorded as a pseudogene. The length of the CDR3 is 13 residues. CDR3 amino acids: CASSNPKGARAFF. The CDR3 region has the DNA TGTGCCAGCAGCAACCCCAAAGGGGCTAGAGCTTTCTTT.

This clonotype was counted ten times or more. This CDR3 reads CASRGTGSLSEQYF. The CDR3 bases are TGTGCCAGTAGGGGAACAGGTTCCCTCTCCGAGCAGTACTTC. The chain joins TRBV19 to TRBJ2-7; TRBD1 is a possible D gene (5 bases). Trimming removed 6 bases at V and 6 bases at J, with 18 bases between. The CDR3 is 14 residues long. Germline loops: CDR1 LNHDA, CDR2 SQIVND (reference sequence).

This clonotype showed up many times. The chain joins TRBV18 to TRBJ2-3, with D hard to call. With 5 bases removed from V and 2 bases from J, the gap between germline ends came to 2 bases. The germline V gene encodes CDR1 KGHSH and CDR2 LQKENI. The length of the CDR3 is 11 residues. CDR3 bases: TGTGCCAGCTCATCCACAGATACGCAGTATTTT. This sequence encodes CASSSTDTQYF.

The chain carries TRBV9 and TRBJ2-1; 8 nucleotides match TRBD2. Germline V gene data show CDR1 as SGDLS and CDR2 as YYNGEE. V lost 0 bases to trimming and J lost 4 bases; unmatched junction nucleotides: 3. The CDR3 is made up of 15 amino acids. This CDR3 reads CASSVEAGEYNEQFF. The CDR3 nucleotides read TGTGCCAGCAGCGTAGAAGCGGGAGAGTACAATGAGCAGTTCTTC.

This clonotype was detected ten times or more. In nucleotides, the CDR3 is TGCAGTGCTCACCCCGCAGGGTTCTCTGGCTACGAGCAGTACTTC. Its protein product is CSAHPAGFSGYEQYF. The V gene is TRBV20-1, the J gene TRBJ2-7, with D tentatively TRBD1 (5 bases). The CDR3 extends over 15 amino acids. V gave up 5 bases and J gave up 3 bases, with 20 bases separating them. The V gene's germline CDR1 is DFQATT and CDR2 SNEGSKA (reference sequence).

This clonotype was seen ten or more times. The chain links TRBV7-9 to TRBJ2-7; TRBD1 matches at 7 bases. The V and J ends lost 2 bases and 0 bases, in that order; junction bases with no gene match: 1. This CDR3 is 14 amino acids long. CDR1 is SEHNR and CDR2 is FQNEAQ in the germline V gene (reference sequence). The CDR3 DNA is TGTGCCAGCAGCTTAAGGGACAGCTCCTACGAGCAGTACTTC. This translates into CASSLRDSSYEQYF. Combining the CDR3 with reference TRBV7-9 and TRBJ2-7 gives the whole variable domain DTGVSQNPRHKITKRGQNVTFRCDPISEHNRLYWYRQTLGQGPEFLTYFQNEAQLEKSRLLSDRFSAERPKGSFSTLEIQRTEQGDSAMYLCASSLRDSSYEQYFGPGTRLTVT.

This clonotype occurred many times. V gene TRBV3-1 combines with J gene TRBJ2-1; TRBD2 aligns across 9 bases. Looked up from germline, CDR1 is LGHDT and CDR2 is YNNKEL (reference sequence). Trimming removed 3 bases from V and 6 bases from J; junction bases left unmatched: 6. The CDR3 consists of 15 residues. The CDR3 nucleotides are TGTGCCAGCAGCCACTTAGCGGGGGAGGTCAATGAGCAGTTCTTC. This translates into CASSHLAGEVNEQFF.

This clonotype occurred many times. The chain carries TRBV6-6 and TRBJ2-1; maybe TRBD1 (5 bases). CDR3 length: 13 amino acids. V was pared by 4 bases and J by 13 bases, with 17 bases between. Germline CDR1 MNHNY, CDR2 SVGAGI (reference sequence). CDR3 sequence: CASSSPPGPTQFF. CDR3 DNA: TGTGCCAGCAGTTCCCCCCCAGGGCCAACCCAGTTCTTC.

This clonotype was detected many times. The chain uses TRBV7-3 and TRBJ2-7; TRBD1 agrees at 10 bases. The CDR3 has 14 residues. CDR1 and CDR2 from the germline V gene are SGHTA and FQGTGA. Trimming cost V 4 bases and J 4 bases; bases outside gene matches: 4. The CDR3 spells CASSYDRGPYEQYF. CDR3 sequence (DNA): TGTGCCAGCAGCTACGACAGGGGGCCATACGAGCAGTACTTC. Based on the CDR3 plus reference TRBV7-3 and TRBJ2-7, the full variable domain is GAGVSQTPSNKVTEKGKYVELRCDPISGHTALYWYRQSLGQGPEFLIYFQGTGAADDSGLPNDRFFAVRPEGSVSTLKIQRTERGDSAVYLCASSYDRGPYEQYFGPGTRLTVT.

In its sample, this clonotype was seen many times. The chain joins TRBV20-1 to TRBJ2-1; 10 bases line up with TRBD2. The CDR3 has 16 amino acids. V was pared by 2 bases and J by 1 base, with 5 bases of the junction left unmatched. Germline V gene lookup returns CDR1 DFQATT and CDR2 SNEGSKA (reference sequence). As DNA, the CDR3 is TGCAGTGCTAGAAAAACTAGCGGGGTATCCTACAATGAGCAGTTCTTC. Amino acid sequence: CSARKTSGVSYNEQFF.

DNA of the CDR3: TGCGCCAGCAGCCCTAGGGAGGTGGCTGAAGCTTTCTTT. Its protein is CASSPREVAEAFF. The rearrangement joins TRBV4-1 to TRBJ1-1; D unclear. The CDR3 totals 13 residues. Between the trimmed V and J ends, which lost 4 bases and 6 bases, there was a span of 12 bases. CDR1 and CDR2 (germline): MGHRA, YSYEKL.

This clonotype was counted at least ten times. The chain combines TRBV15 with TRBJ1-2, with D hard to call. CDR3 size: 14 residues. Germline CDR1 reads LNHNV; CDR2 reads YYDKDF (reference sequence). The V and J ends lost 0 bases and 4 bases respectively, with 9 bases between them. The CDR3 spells CATSRDEDIYGYTF. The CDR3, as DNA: TGTGCCACCAGCAGAGATGAAGATATCTATGGCTACACCTTC.

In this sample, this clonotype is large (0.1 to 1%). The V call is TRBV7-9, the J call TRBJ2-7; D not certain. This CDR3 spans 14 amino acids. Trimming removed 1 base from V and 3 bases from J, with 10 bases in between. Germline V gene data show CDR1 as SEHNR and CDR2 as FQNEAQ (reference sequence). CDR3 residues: CASSLVLTDYEQYF. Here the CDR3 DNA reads TGTGCCAGCAGCTTAGTTTTAACAGACTACGAGCAGTACTTC. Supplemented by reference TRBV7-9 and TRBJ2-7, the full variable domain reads DTGVSQNPRHKITKRGQNVTFRCDPISEHNRLYWYRQTLGQGPEFLTYFQNEAQLEKSRLLSDRFSAERPKGSFSTLEIQRTEQGDSAMYLCASSLVLTDYEQYFGPGTRLTVT.